Below, one TCR beta chain is given with its context. The antigen remains undetermined. This CDR3 contains 12 residues. V shed 7 bases and J shed 0 bases, with 9 bases lying between them. Germline CDR1 reads SQVTM; CDR2 reads ANQGSEA. Generated by immunoSEQ multiplex PCR, the TCRdb table keeps only in-frame clones and is missing some. The sample has tens of thousands of clones; around nine tenths are singletons. The sample belongs to a study of T cell responses to AZD1222 COVID-19 vaccine. Study results and limitations: Following two doses of AZD1222, Spike-specific TCR breadth and depth rose. Epitopes outside B.1.351 and B.1.1.7 mutated regions reportedly drew nearly half of spike TCRs.

The sequenced sample was peripheral blood, obtained 28 days after the second AZD1222 dose. This clonotype was obtained from an adult who received the AZD1222 COVID-19 vaccine. The V gene is TRBV29-1, the J gene TRBJ1-2, with D tentatively TRBD1 (6 bases). The CDR3 coding sequence is TGCAGCGCCCGGACAGCTAACTATGGCTACACCTTC. This codes for CSARTANYGYTF.